What follows is one TCR beta chain and its context. Its target is unknown. The PCR employed 60 Vbeta primers together with 13 Jbeta primers. Profiled with immunoSEQ multiplex PCR; TCRdb holds only in-frame clones, not every one. The data show approximately 150,000 clones, roughly 80% seen once. This sample stems from a study of cytomegalovirus exposure and HLA in healthy donors. Study-wide findings and caveats: Among TCR beta chains, those listed as cytomegalovirus-associated numbered about 160. Both high specificity and high sensitivity reportedly marked the classifier's diagnosis of cytomegalovirus status.

The germline V gene encodes CDR1 LGHNA and CDR2 YNFKEQ. V shed 0 bases, J shed 2 bases, and the junction held 12 bases outside the gene matches. CDR3 size: 18 residues. The sequenced sample was PBMCs. The receptor's source is a man aged 25-40 years in good health and CMV-seronegative. The V call is TRBV4-2, the J call TRBJ2-7, with 8 bases that match TRBD2. CDR3 in DNA: TGTGCCAGCAGCCAAGATTCCGCCGGGGTAGCGGGAACCTACGAGCAGTACTTC. Encoded protein: CASSQDSAGVAGTYEQYF.